A selection of T cell receptor beta chains follows, all from one sample in a study of blood T cell repertoires in COVID-19. Some clones are missing from TCRdb's copy, which holds only in-frame ones; the method was immunoSEQ multiplex PCR. The sample includes 140,000 or so clones, approximately 80% of them seen just once. The material sequenced was PBMCs or T cells enriched from blood (not recorded which). The receptors were sampled from a woman between 18 and 29 years old who had been exposed to COVID-19. Both conserved end residues are part of each CDR3. A D gene is named only where the DNA matches it firmly. Expanded clones are given a class, and other clones once, few, many or no size at all.

TRBJ1-2	.	.	TRBV27	CASSLIQGSVGGYTF	TGTGCCAGCAGTTTAATTCAGGGTTCAGTGGGCGGCTACACCTTC
TRBJ1-1	.	.	TRBV12-3/TRBV12-4	CASSRYQTGEAFF	TGTGCCAGCAGTCGATACCAGACAGGTGAAGCTTTCTTT
TRBJ2-7	.	TRBD1	TRBV18	CASSQSSGTDYEQYF	TGTGCCAGCTCACAATCGTCGGGGACAGACTACGAGCAGTACTTC
TRBJ1-6	few	.	TRBV18	CASSLQPGSYNSPLHF	TGTGCCAGCTCACTCCAACCGGGGTCCTATAATTCACCCCTCCACTTT
TRBJ2-2	.	.	TRBV5-4	CASSLAPGTGELFF	TGTGCCAGCAGCTTGGCCCCAGGGACCGGGGAGCTGTTTTTT
TRBJ1-4	.	.	TRBV7-9	CASSPTGRLDEKLFF	TGTGCCAGCAGCCCTACGGGAAGGTTAGATGAAAAACTGTTTTTT
TRBJ1-3	.	TRBD1	TRBV30	CAWSRDSPGNTIYF	TGTGCCTGGAGTAGGGACAGTCCTGGAAACACCATATATTTT
TRBJ1-2	.	TRBD1	TRBV30	CACTGEDRGHGYTF	TGTGCCTGTACGGGAGAAGACAGGGGCCATGGCTACACCTTC
TRBJ2-5	.	.	TRBV19	CASSHLPRETQYF	TGTGCCAGTAGTCATCTGCCGAGGGAGACCCAGTACTTC
TRBJ2-2	.	.	TRBV2	CASSREETGELFF	TGTGCCAGCAGCCGTGAGGAGACCGGGGAGCTGTTTTTT
TRBJ1-5	once	TRBD1	TRBV4-1	CASSPGDRDGNQPQHF	TGCGCCAGCAGCCCTGGGGACAGGGATGGCAATCAGCCCCAGCATTTT
TRBJ1-5	.	TRBD1	TRBV30	CAWSRPPTGVSNQPQHF	TGTGCCTGGAGTCGCCCGCCCACAGGGGTTAGCAATCAGCCCCAGCATTTT
TRBJ1-4	.	TRBD1	TRBV14	CASSQFLQGGEKLFF	TGTGCCAGCAGCCAATTTCTACAGGGGGGGGAAAAACTGTTTTTT
TRBJ1-5	.	.	TRBV11-2	CASSLDLLSNQPQHF	TGTGCCAGCAGCTTAGATCTCCTCAGCAATCAGCCCCAGCATTTT
TRBJ2-3	once	.	TRBV7-8	CASSLGAYRTDTQYF	TGTGCCAGCAGCTTAGGTGCCTACCGCACAGATACGCAGTATTTT
TRBJ1-5	once	.	TRBV10-1	CASMGPGNQPQHF	TGCGCCAGCATGGGCCCAGGCAATCAGCCCCAGCATTTT
TRBJ2-3	.	.	TRBV29-1	CSVEDHGRDTQYF	TGCAGCGTTGAAGATCACGGGAGAGATACGCAGTATTTT
TRBJ2-3	few	.	TRBV20-1	CSATGADTQYF	TGCAGTGCTACGGGAGCAGATACGCAGTATTTT
TRBJ2-7	few	.	TRBV28	CASSLYRAIHEQYF	TGTGCCAGCAGTTTATACAGGGCTATCCACGAGCAGTACTTC
TRBJ2-7	.	.	TRBV4-1	CASSPKSGYEQYF	TGCGCCAGCAGCCCAAAGTCAGGTTACGAGCAGTACTTC
TRBJ1-1	.	.	TRBV28	CASSPYPGRNTEAFF	TGTGCCAGCAGCCCATACCCCGGGAGGAACACTGAAGCTTTCTTT
TRBJ2-1	.	TRBD1	TRBV18	CASSPTGTGAYNEQFF	TGTGCCAGCTCGCCGACCGGGACAGGGGCGTACAATGAGCAGTTCTTC
TRBJ1-2	.	TRBD1	TRBV30	CAWSVPGQGAYGYTF	TGTGCCTGGAGTGTCCCGGGACAGGGGGCATATGGCTACACCTTC
TRBJ2-7	.	TRBD2	TRBV7-9	CASSTSGLAGRSKPYEQYF	TGTGCCAGCAGCACCTCGGGACTAGCGGGCCGTAGCAAGCCCTACGAGCAGTACTTC